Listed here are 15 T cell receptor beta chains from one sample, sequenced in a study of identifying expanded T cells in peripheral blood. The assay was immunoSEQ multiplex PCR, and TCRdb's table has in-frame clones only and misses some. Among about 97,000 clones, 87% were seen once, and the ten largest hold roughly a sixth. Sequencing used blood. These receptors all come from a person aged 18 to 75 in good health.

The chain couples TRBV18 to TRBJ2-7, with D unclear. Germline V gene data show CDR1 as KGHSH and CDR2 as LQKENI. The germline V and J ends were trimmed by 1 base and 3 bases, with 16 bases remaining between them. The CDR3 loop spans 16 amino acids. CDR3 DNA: TGTGCCAGCTCACCACTAAGCCCCGTAGAATTCTACGAGCAGTACTTC. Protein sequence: CASSPLSPVEFYEQYF.

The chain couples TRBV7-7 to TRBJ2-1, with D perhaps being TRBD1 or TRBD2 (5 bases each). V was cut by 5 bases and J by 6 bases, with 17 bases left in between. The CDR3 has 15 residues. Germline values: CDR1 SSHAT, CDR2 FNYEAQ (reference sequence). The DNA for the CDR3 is TGTGCCAGCAGCCCCGGGACCCCGGGTGGCAATGAGCAGTTCTTC. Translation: CASSPGTPGGNEQFF.

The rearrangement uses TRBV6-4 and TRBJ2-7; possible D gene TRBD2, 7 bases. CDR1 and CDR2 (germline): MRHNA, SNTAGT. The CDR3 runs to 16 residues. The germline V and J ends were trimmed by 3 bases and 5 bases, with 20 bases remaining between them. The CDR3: CASSEGSGGGQDEQYF. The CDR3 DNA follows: TGTGCCAGCAGTGAGGGAAGTGGGGGGGGCCAGGACGAGCAGTACTTC.

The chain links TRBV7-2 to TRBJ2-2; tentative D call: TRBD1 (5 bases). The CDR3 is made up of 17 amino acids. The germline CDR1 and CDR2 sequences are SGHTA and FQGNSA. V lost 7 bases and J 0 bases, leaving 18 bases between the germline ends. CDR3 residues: CASTPLGVSANTGELFF. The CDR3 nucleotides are TGTGCCAGCACCCCCTTAGGGGTGTCCGCGAACACCGGGGAGCTGTTTTTT.

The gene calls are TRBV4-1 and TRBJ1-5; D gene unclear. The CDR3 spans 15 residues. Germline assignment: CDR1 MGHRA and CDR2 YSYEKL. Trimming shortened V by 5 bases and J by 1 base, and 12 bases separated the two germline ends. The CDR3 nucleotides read TGCGCCAGCAGCGCACGGTTTTTGAGCAATCAGCCCCAGCATTTT. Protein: CASSARFLSNQPQHF.

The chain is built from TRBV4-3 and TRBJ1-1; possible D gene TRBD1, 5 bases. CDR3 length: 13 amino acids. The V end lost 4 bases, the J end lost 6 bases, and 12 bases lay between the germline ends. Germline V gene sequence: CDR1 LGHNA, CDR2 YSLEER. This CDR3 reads CASSRGGTSEAFF. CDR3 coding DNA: TGCGCCAGCAGCCGTGGAGGGACGTCTGAAGCTTTCTTT.

The CDR3 DNA reads as TGTGCCAGCAGCCCATTTTTGACCGCCGGGCAGCAAGAGACCCAGTACTTC. Encoded protein: CASSPFLTAGQQETQYF. V is TRBV7-6 and J is TRBJ2-5; the D is unclear. This CDR3 spans 17 amino acids. Germline values: CDR1 SGHVS, CDR2 FNYEAQ. V lost 5 bases and J 2 bases, leaving 21 bases between the germline ends.

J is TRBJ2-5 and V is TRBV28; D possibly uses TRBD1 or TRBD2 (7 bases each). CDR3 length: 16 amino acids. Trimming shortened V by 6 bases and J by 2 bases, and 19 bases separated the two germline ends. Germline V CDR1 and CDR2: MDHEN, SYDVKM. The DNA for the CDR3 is TGTGCCAGCAGCAGCCCGCCAGGGGGGGGACAAGAGACCCAGTACTTC. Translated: CASSSPPGGGQETQYF.

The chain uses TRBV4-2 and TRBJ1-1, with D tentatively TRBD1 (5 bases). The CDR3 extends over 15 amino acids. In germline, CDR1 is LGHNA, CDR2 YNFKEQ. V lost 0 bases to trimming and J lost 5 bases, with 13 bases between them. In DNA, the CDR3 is TGTGCCAGCAGCCAAGAGCTCTTGGGGCCAACTGAAGCTTTCTTT. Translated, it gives CASSQELLGPTEAFF.

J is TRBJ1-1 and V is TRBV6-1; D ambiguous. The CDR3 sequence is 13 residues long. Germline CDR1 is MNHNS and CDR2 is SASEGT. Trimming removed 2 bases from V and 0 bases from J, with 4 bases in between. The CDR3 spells CASSELMNTEAFF. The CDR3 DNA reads TGTGCCAGCAGTGAACTAATGAACACTGAAGCTTTCTTT.

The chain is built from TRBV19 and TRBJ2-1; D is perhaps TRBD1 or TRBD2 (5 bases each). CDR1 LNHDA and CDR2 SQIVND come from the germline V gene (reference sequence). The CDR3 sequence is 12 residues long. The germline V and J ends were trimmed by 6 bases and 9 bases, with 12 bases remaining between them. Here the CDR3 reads CASSRQRGEQFF. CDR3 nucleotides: TGTGCCAGTAGCCGCCAGAGGGGTGAGCAGTTCTTC.

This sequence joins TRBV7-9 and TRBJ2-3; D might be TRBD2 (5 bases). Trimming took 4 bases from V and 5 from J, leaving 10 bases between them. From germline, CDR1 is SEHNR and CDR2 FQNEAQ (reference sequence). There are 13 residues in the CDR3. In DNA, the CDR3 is TGTGCCAGCAGCTCACAACGGGGAGATACGCAGTATTTT. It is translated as CASSSQRGDTQYF.

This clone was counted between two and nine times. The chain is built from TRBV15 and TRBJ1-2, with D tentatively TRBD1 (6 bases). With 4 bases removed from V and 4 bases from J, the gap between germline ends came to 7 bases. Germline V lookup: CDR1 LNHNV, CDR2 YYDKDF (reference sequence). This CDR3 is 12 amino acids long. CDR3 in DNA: TGTGCCACCAGCATGGACAGCTATGGCTACACCTTC. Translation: CATSMDSYGYTF.

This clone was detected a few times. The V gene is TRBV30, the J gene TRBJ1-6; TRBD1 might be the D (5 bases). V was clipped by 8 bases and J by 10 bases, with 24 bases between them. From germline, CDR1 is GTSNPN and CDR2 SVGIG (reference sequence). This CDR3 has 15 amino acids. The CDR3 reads CASKGMSLGRSPLHF. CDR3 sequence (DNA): TGTGCCAGCAAGGGGATGAGTTTAGGTCGCTCACCCCTCCACTTT.

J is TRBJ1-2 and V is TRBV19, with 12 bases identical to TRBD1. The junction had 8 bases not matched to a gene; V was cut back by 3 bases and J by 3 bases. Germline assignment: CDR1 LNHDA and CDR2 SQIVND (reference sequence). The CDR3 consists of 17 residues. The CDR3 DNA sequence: TGTGCCAGTAGTATTCTGGGGGGACAGGGGGCGGACTATGGCTACACCTTC. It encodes CASSILGGQGADYGYTF.